The 8 T cell receptor beta chains reported below all come from one sample, sequenced in a study of shared clonotypes between healthy human individuals. Positively selected for CCR7, the CD45RO-negative cells used as naive CD8 cells excluded terminally differentiated effector memory CD45RA+ cells. Some clones are missing from TCRdb's copy, which holds only in-frame ones; the method was immunoSEQ multiplex PCR. The sample carries some 2 million clones, approximately 94% recorded once. The material sequenced was naive CD8+ T cells sorted from blood. Receptors were obtained from a man aged 18 to 30 in good health.

The V and J genes are TRBV29-1 and TRBJ2-4; 9 positions agree with TRBD1. The V and J ends lost 8 bases and 3 bases, in that order; junction bases with no gene match: 5. The CDR3 runs to 13 residues. CDR1 and CDR2 (germline): SQVTM, ANQGSEA. In DNA, the CDR3 is TGCAGCCACAGGACAGGGGACAAAAACATTCAGTACTTC. Translation gives CSHRTGDKNIQYF.

Concerning this clone: The sample has other DNA sequences that encode this CDR3 too. The genes are TRBV7-9 and TRBJ2-7; D remains ambiguous. The ends were cut back, 3 bases at V and 4 bases at J, with 7 bases in the middle. This CDR3 is built from 12 residues. Per the germline V gene, CDR1 is SEHNR and CDR2 is FQNEAQ (reference sequence). CDR3 loop: CASSLTTYEQYF. CDR3 nucleotide sequence: TGTGCCAGCAGCTTGACCACTTACGAGCAGTACTTC.

J is TRBJ2-4 and V is TRBV14; D uncertain. Trimming cost V 1 base and J 0 bases, with 13 bases left between them. The CDR3 is 17 amino acids. Per the germline V gene, CDR1 is SGHDN and CDR2 is FVKESK. CDR3 residues: CASSQGMEVRAKNIQYF. Written as DNA, the CDR3 is TGTGCCAGCAGCCAAGGGATGGAAGTCCGAGCCAAAAACATTCAGTACTTC.

This chain uses TRBV4-1 with TRBJ1-2, with TRBD1 as a possible D gene (5 bases). V was cut by 0 bases and J by 1 base, with 12 bases left in between. This CDR3 region has 16 residues. Germline-derived CDR1 and CDR2 are MGHRA and YSYEKL. DNA of the CDR3: TGCGCCAGCAGCCAAGATAGCGGGGGTGATAACTATGGCTACACCTTC. Protein sequence: CASSQDSGGDNYGYTF.

The chain couples TRBV28 to TRBJ1-5, with D unresolved. V lost 4 bases to trimming and J lost 7 bases, with 26 bases between them. Per the germline V gene, CDR1 is MDHEN and CDR2 is SYDVKM. The CDR3 sequence is 18 residues long. The DNA of the CDR3 is TGTGCCAGCAGTTCCGTTAAATTAGAACTCCGGTTGGGCCAGCCCCAGCATTTT. This sequence encodes CASSSVKLELRLGQPQHF.

This clone was detected once. This chain connects TRBV5-4 to TRBJ2-3, with D perhaps TRBD1 or TRBD2 (5 bases each). CDR1 and CDR2 from the germline V gene are SGHNT and YYREEE (reference sequence). With 3 bases removed from V and 0 bases from J, the gap between germline ends came to 14 bases. CDR3 length: 16 residues. CDR3 nucleotide sequence: TGTGCCAGCAGCTGGGGGAGTTTCAGTAGCACAGATACGCAGTATTTT. It codes for CASSWGSFSSTDTQYF.

This chain links TRBV5-1 with TRBJ2-2, with 9 bases lining up with TRBD1. The germline V gene encodes CDR1 SGHRS and CDR2 YFSETQ. The CDR3 consists of 14 residues. Losses at the gene ends were 6 bases for V and 6 bases for J; bases not matched to a gene: 6. CDR3 protein: CASTDRGGAGELFF. In DNA form, the CDR3 reads TGCGCCAGCACGGACAGGGGCGGTGCCGGGGAGCTGTTTTTT.

The J gene is TRBJ2-7, the V gene TRBV11-1; D possibly corresponds to TRBD1 (6 bases). CDR3 length: 14 residues. Between the trimmed V and J ends, which lost 5 bases and 0 bases, there was a span of 11 bases. Germline V gives CDR1 SGHAT, CDR2 FQDESV (reference sequence). In DNA, the CDR3 is TGTGCCAGCAGCCCCGGACAGTACTCCTACGAGCAGTACTTC. Protein: CASSPGQYSYEQYF.